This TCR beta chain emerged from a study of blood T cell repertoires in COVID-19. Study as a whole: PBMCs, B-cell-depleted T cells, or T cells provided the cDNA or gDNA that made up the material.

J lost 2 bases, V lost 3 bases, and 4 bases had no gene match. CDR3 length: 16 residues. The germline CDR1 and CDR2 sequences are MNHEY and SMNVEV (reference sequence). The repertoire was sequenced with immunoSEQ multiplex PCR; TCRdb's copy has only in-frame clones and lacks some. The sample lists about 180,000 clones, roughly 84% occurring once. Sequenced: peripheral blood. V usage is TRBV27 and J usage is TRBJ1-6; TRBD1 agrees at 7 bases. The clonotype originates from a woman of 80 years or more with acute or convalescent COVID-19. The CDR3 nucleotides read TGTGCCAGCAGTTTCAGGGGGTCGGCCTATAATTCACCCCTCCACTTT. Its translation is CASSFRGSAYNSPLHF.